The sequence of this T cell receptor (beta chain) was determined in a study of beta chain features in type 1 diabetes. The entirety of the isolated RNA underwent reverse transcription, so expressed TCRB transcripts were sequenced. An average around 3.3 million reads came from naive, central memory and regulatory T cell samples. Using immunoSEQ multiplex PCR, the repertoire was profiled, and TCRdb retains in-frame clones only, with some absent. The table records about 190,000 clones, over 6% of them present only once. Sorting gave populations that all exceeded 95% purity. General study results and limits: Moderate yet significant TCRB CDR3 shortening was seen in Type 1 diabetes patients in all four CD4+ subsets.

The germline V gene encodes CDR1 MDHEN and CDR2 SYDVKM. V gave up 6 bases and J gave up 5 bases, with 7 bases separating them. The CDR3 has 12 residues. Many counts were recorded for this clone. Its antigen is still unknown. The rearrangement uses TRBV28 and TRBJ2-2; D is unresolved. What was sequenced was central memory CD4+ T cells from blood. This receptor was taken from a man younger than 35 with type 1 diabetes. CDR3: CASSKTTGELFF. The CDR3 nucleotides read TGTGCCAGCAGCAAGACAACCGGGGAGCTGTTTTTT.